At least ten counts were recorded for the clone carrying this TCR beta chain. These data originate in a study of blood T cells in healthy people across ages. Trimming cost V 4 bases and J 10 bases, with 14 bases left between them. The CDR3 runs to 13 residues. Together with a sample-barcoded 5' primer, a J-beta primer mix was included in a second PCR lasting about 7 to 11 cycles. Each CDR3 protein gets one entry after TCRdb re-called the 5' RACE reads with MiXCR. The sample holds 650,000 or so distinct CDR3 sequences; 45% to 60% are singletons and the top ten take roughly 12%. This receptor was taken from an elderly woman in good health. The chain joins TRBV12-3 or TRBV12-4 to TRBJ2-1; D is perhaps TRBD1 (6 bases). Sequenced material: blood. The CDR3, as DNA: TGTGCCAGCAGTTGGGACATAAACGAGGAGCAGTTCTTC. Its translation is CASSWDINEEQFF.